A selection of T cell receptor beta chains follows, all from one sample in a study of T cell responses to AZD1222 COVID-19 vaccine. TCRdb's table, derived via immunoSEQ multiplex PCR, lists solely in-frame clones and lacks some. The sample has roughly 180,000 clones; approximately 89% are singletons. Sequenced material: peripheral blood, taken 28 days after the second AZD1222 dose. The origin of the receptors is an adult who received the AZD1222 COVID-19 vaccine. Each CDR3 is given with its conserved first and last residue. A D gene is named only where the DNA matches it firmly. Part of the rows lack a size; the others show once, few, many or a class for expanded clones.

d_gene	v_gene	j_gene	abundance	CDR3nt	CDR3aa
-	TRBV4-2	TRBJ2-3	once	TGTGCCAGCAGCCAAGAAACGTATGGCACAGATACGCAGTATTTT	CASSQETYGTDTQYF
-	TRBV11-3	TRBJ2-2	-	TGTGCCAGCAGCCCGGGGACCGGGGAGCTGTTTTTT	CASSPGTGELFF
-	TRBV6-5	TRBJ2-1	-	TGTGCCAGCAGTTACGACCGGGTACCATACAATGAGCAGTTCTTC	CASSYDRVPYNEQFF
-	TRBV5-6	TRBJ1-1	-	TGTGCCAGCGGGGAGGGTCTGAACACTGAAGCTTTCTTT	CASGEGLNTEAFF
TRBD2	TRBV7-2	TRBJ2-1	-	TGTGCCAGCTTAAGGGGAGGGTCCTACAATGAGCAGTTCTTC	CASLRGGSYNEQFF
-	TRBV7-8	TRBJ1-5	-	TGTGCCAGCAGCTCTACAGGGAATCAGCCCCAGCATTTT	CASSSTGNQPQHF
TRBD1	TRBV11-2	TRBJ2-2	-	TGTGCCAGCCACAGGGGGCGAAACACCGGGGAGCTGTTTTTT	CASHRGRNTGELFF
-	TRBV9	TRBJ1-1	-	TGTGCCAGCAGCGTAGTAAAGGCGAAAAACACTGAAGCTTTCTTT	CASSVVKAKNTEAFF
-	TRBV7-3	TRBJ2-2	-	TGTGCCAGCAGCTTAACCGGTGAAAGGGGGGAGCTGTTTTTT	CASSLTGERGELFF
-	TRBV5-4	TRBJ1-1	-	TGTGCCAGCAGCTTGGAAAATAGGCGAAACACTGAAGCTTTCTTT	CASSLENRRNTEAFF
-	TRBV21-1	TRBJ1-2	-	TGTGCCAGCATCCGACAGGGCCCCCGCTATGGCTACACCTTC	CASIRQGPRYGYTF
-	TRBV19	TRBJ2-5	-	TGTGCCAGTAGTATCAGAGACTTTCAAGAGACCCAGTACTTC	CASSIRDFQETQYF
TRBD2	TRBV6-4	TRBJ2-7	-	TGTGCCAGCAGTGACACTCAAGCGGGAGGGAATCCCTACGAGCAGTACTTC	CASSDTQAGGNPYEQYF
TRBD1	TRBV18	TRBJ2-5	-	TGTGCCAGCTCACGGGGACAGGGACCAGAGACCCAGTACTTC	CASSRGQGPETQYF
-	TRBV3-1/TRBV3-2	TRBJ2-7	-	TGTGCCAGCAGCCAAGACGCAGGGGTAAGCTCCTACGAGCAGTACTTC	CASSQDAGVSSYEQYF
-	TRBV7-9	TRBJ1-4	-	TGTGCCAGCACCTCCCTAGCAACTAATGAAAAACTGTTTTTT	CASTSLATNEKLFF
TRBD2	TRBV19	TRBJ2-2	-	TGTGCCAGTAGCGTATACTGGGCGGGAGACACCGGGGAGCTGTTTTTT	CASSVYWAGDTGELFF
-	TRBV19	TRBJ2-3	once	TGTGCCACCAGACCGTCTGGGTCAGCTACGCAGTATTTT	CATRPSGSATQYF
TRBD2	TRBV14	TRBJ2-3	-	TGTGCCAGCAGCCAGGGGGGGACTAGCACAGATACGCAGTATTTT	CASSQGGTSTDTQYF
-	TRBV28	TRBJ1-2	-	TGTGCCAGCAAGGTCCAGTTAGGTGGCTACACCTTC	CASKVQLGGYTF
-	TRBV3-1/TRBV3-2	TRBJ2-7	-	TGTGCCAGCAGCCAAGATTCACACGGGACCTCCTACGAGCAGTACTTC	CASSQDSHGTSYEQYF
-	TRBV25-1	TRBJ2-1	-	TGTGCCAGCAGTGAATGGGGTACCTACAATGAGCAGTTCTTC	CASSEWGTYNEQFF
-	TRBV9	TRBJ1-3	-	TGTGCCAGCAGCGCTTTCACAGGTGCTGGAAACACCATATATTTT	CASSAFTGAGNTIYF
-	TRBV3-1/TRBV3-2	TRBJ2-7	once	TGTGCCAGCAGCTTGGTGGGCGAGCAGTACTTC	CASSLVGEQYF
TRBD1	TRBV9	TRBJ2-5	-	TGTGCCAGCAGTGTTCGGCCAGGGGGCTTTGGAGAGACCCAGTACTTC	CASSVRPGGFGETQYF
-	TRBV12-3/TRBV12-4	TRBJ1-1	-	TGTGCCAGCAGTTTACAAAGGGCTGAAGCTTTCTTT	CASSLQRAEAFF
-	TRBV19	TRBJ1-4	once	TGTGCCAGTAGCGCATTTGGGGAAACTAATGAAAAACTGTTTTTT	CASSAFGETNEKLFF
-	TRBV30	TRBJ2-2	once	TGTGCCTGGAGTGTACGTGGCGGGGAGCTGTTTTTT	CAWSVRGGELFF
-	TRBV12-5	TRBJ2-1	-	TGTGCTAGTGGTTTGTGGCCTAGCGCTAGTGAGCAGTTCTTC	CASGLWPSASEQFF
TRBD1	TRBV18	TRBJ2-7	-	TGTGCCAGCTCAACCGGGACAGGGAGATACGAGCAGTACTTC	CASSTGTGRYEQYF